The 24 T cell receptor beta chains in this list originate from one sample, sequenced in a study of identifying expanded T cells in peripheral blood. This table comes from immunoSEQ multiplex PCR, and its TCRdb copy is limited to in-frame clones, with some not included. The table lists 70,000 to 95,000 clones, roughly 90% of them singletons. Input material: blood. The receptors originated from a person aged 18 to 70 in good health.

The chain carries TRBV4-1 and TRBJ2-7, with TRBD1 matching 7 bases. CDR1 and CDR2 (germline): MGHRA, YSYEKL. The CDR3 sequence is 15 residues long. The trim removed 0 bases at V and 4 bases at J, leaving 6 bases unmatched. Here the CDR3 reads CASSQDPGQLYEQYF. As DNA, the CDR3 is TGCGCCAGCAGCCAAGATCCGGGACAGCTTTACGAGCAGTACTTC.

The V call is TRBV5-4, the J call TRBJ2-5; 13 nucleotides align to TRBD2. The CDR3 covers 16 residues. V shed 4 bases, J shed 4 bases, and the junction held 7 bases outside the gene matches. In germline, CDR1 is SGHNT, CDR2 YYREEE (reference sequence). CDR3 amino acids: CASSPSRTSGRETQYF. In nucleotides, the CDR3 is TGTGCCAGCAGCCCCTCCCGGACTAGCGGGAGAGAGACCCAGTACTTC.

The rearrangement uses TRBV5-1 and TRBJ1-1, with TRBD1 matching 8 bases. The CDR3 is 16 residues long. The ends lost 5 bases at V and 4 bases at J; junction bases unmatched: 13. In germline, CDR1 is SGHRS, CDR2 YFSETQ. The CDR3 DNA is TGCGCCAGCAGTTTAACCGGGACAGGAGCGGTCACTGAAGCTTTCTTT. Protein sequence: CASSLTGTGAVTEAFF.

The V and J genes are TRBV7-3 and TRBJ1-1; no clear D gene. V was cut by 5 bases and J by 4 bases, with 11 bases left in between. Germline CDR1 reads SGHTA; CDR2 reads FQGTGA. CDR3 length: 13 residues. For the CDR3, the DNA is TGTGCCAGCAGCCCGGTACCGAGCACTGAAGCTTTCTTT. Translation gives CASSPVPSTEAFF.

The rearrangement uses TRBV30 and TRBJ1-4; D not certain. The CDR3 totals 13 residues. Per the germline V gene, CDR1 is GTSNPN and CDR2 is SVGIG (reference sequence). V was shortened by 0 bases and J by 7 bases, with 9 bases between the two germline ends. The CDR3 protein is CAWSVNGIEKLFF. CDR3 DNA: TGTGCCTGGAGTGTAAATGGAATTGAAAAACTGTTTTTT.

This rearrangement joins TRBV7-9 to TRBJ1-2, with TRBD1 as a possible D gene (6 bases). Germline lookup yields CDR1 SEHNR and CDR2 FQNEAQ (reference sequence). Trimming left V 2 bases short and J 2 bases short, with 12 bases between. This CDR3 comprises 15 residues. The CDR3 is CASSLRTEGNYGYTF. The CDR3 bases are TGTGCCAGCAGCTTAAGGACAGAGGGAAACTATGGCTACACCTTC.

This clone was observed a few times. This sequence joins TRBV2 and TRBJ2-1; weak D call: TRBD2 (6 bases). This CDR3 is built from 17 residues. V was shortened by 6 bases and J by 5 bases, with 23 bases between the two germline ends. Per germline, CDR1 SNHLY and CDR2 FYNNEI. CDR3: CASSGGLGGVGHNEQFF. CDR3 DNA: TGTGCCAGCAGCGGGGGACTGGGGGGAGTCGGCCACAATGAGCAGTTCTTC.

The DNA of the CDR3 is TGTGCCAGTAGTCTCCGGGACGGAAGCTATGGCTACACCTTC. Protein: CASSLRDGSYGYTF. The rearrangement joins TRBV19 to TRBJ1-2; tentative D call: TRBD1 (5 bases). The CDR3 contains 14 residues. Germline V gene lookup returns CDR1 LNHDA and CDR2 SQIVND (reference sequence). V was pared by 5 bases and J by 4 bases, with 14 bases between.

V gene TRBV30 combines with J gene TRBJ2-5; D perhaps matches TRBD1 (5 bases). The DNA matches TRBJ2-7 better at its end, which makes the J call doubtful. The CDR3 runs to 17 residues. Germline V gives CDR1 GTSNPN, CDR2 SVGIG (reference sequence). Here the CDR3 DNA reads TGTGCCTGGAGTGTCGGTCATGGGGCAGGGAACCTCTACGAGCAGTACTTC. It encodes CAWSVGHGAGNLYEQYF.

The chain combines TRBV5-1 with TRBJ2-2; D remains unclear. From germline, CDR1 is SGHRS and CDR2 YFSETQ. The CDR3 is 15 amino acids. Trimming pared 0 bases from V and 0 bases from J, leaving 6 bases between. The CDR3 is CASSLAVANTGELFF. In DNA, the CDR3 is TGCGCCAGCAGCTTGGCAGTGGCGAACACCGGGGAGCTGTTTTTT.

CDR3 bases: TGTGCCTGGTCGCGAAAGACAGGGTATAATTCACCCCTCCACTTT. Translating gives CAWSRKTGYNSPLHF. The chain combines TRBV30 with TRBJ1-6; the match to TRBD1 covers 7 bases. With V trimmed by 5 bases and J by 4 bases, 8 bases remained unmatched. This CDR3 comprises 15 residues. Looked up from germline, CDR1 is GTSNPN and CDR2 is SVGIG (reference sequence).

J is TRBJ1-2 and V is TRBV28; no definite D call. Trimming stripped 2 bases from V and 3 bases from J, with 16 bases between. The CDR3 is 16 amino acids. Looked up from germline, CDR1 is MDHEN and CDR2 is SYDVKM. The CDR3 loop is CASSLMQDAGYYGYTF. The CDR3 nucleotides read TGTGCCAGCAGTTTAATGCAGGATGCCGGGTACTATGGCTACACCTTC.

The chain employs TRBV6-5 and TRBJ1-5; D might be TRBD1 (5 bases). V dropped 6 bases and J dropped 5 bases, with 11 bases sitting between them. CDR1 is MNHEY, CDR2 SVGAGI, per germline. The CDR3 has 13 amino acids. The CDR3 loop is CASRLGLDQPQHF. The DNA of the CDR3 is TGTGCCAGCAGGCTGGGACTCGATCAGCCCCAGCATTTT.

J is TRBJ2-7 and V is TRBV7-9, with a possible D match to TRBD2 (6 bases). The CDR3 consists of 13 residues. CDR1 is SEHNR, CDR2 FQNEAQ, per germline (reference sequence). The DNA for the CDR3 is TGTGCGGGTGGATCCGGGAGCACCTACGAGCAGTACTTC. It is translated as CAGGSGSTYEQYF.

The table lists this clone with a count of one. The genes are TRBV7-2 and TRBJ1-2, with TRBD1 as a possible D gene (6 bases). Trimming shortened V by 3 bases and J by 8 bases, and 19 bases separated the two germline ends. The CDR3 runs to 15 residues. Germline CDR1 SGHTA, CDR2 FQGNSA. CDR3 in amino acids: CASSFESSGAEGYTF. CDR3 nucleotides: TGTGCCAGCAGCTTCGAATCCTCAGGGGCAGAGGGCTACACCTTC.

The V and J genes are TRBV19 and TRBJ1-3; a possible D gene is TRBD1 (5 bases). This CDR3 has 17 residues. V was shortened by 1 base and J by 0 bases, with 13 bases between the two germline ends. Per the germline V gene, CDR1 is LNHDA and CDR2 is SQIVND (reference sequence). CDR3: CASSIGRDGFSGNTIYF. Here the CDR3 DNA reads TGTGCCAGTAGTATAGGCAGGGACGGATTCTCTGGAAACACCATATATTTT.

This sequence joins TRBV5-1 and TRBJ1-1, with D unresolved. V lost 2 bases, J lost 7 bases, and 9 bases lay in between. CDR1 and CDR2 (germline): SGHRS, YFSETQ. This CDR3 spans 12 amino acids. The CDR3 here is CASSLSGGEAFF. The DNA for the CDR3 is TGCGCCAGCAGCTTATCGGGTGGTGAAGCTTTCTTT.

This chain links TRBV5-1 with TRBJ1-1, with TRBD1 as a possible D gene (5 bases). The V gene's germline CDR1 is SGHRS and CDR2 YFSETQ. This CDR3 contains 14 residues. Trimming stripped 0 bases from V and 5 bases from J, with 11 bases between. Here the CDR3 DNA reads TGCGCCAGCAGCTTGGTATCGGGGCTGACTGAAGCTTTCTTT. It translates to CASSLVSGLTEAFF.

This sequence joins TRBV9 and TRBJ2-3; 9 bases line up with TRBD2. This CDR3 is built from 15 residues. The germline CDR1 and CDR2 sequences are SGDLS and YYNGEE. V lost 3 bases to trimming and J lost 5 bases; unmatched junction nucleotides: 7. The chain's CDR3 is CASSGVSGGGDTQYF. The CDR3 nucleotides read TGTGCCAGCAGCGGGGTTAGCGGGGGTGGAGATACGCAGTATTTT.

The V and J genes are TRBV7-9 and TRBJ1-2; D is uncertain. Trimming removed 6 bases at V and 4 bases at J, with 9 bases between. CDR1 and CDR2 from the germline V gene are SEHNR and FQNEAQ (reference sequence). The CDR3 contains 12 residues. CDR3 DNA: TGTGCCAGCAGAGCAACCCTCTATGGCTACACCTTC. Its translation is CASRATLYGYTF. The variable domain in full, with the rest retrieved from reference TRBV7-9 and TRBJ1-2, is DTGVSQNPRHKITKRGQNVTFRCDPISEHNRLYWYRQTLGQGPEFLTYFQNEAQLEKSRLLSDRFSAERPKGSFSTLEIQRTEQGDSAMYLCASRATLYGYTFGSGTRLTVV.

The V and J genes are TRBV18 and TRBJ2-7; 9 nucleotides agree with TRBD1. The CDR3 is made up of 15 amino acids. Trimming took 6 bases from V and 1 from J; bases not matched to a gene: 7. The germline CDR1 and CDR2 sequences are KGHSH and LQKENI. The CDR3 loop reads CASSRRQGESYEQYF. In nucleotides, the CDR3 is TGTGCCAGCTCCCGCCGACAGGGGGAATCCTACGAGCAGTACTTC.

This sequence joins TRBV7-9 and TRBJ2-7; TRBD2 might be the D (6 bases). V lost 1 base and J lost 6, with 10 bases in between. CDR3 length: 13 amino acids. CDR1 and CDR2 (germline): SEHNR, FQNEAQ (reference sequence). The CDR3 coding sequence is TGTGCCAGCAGCTTAGTTGGGGGAGGCGAGCAGTACTTC. Translated, it gives CASSLVGGGEQYF.

The CDR3 DNA sequence: TGCGCCAGCAGCCAAGAAGGTCGCCAGGGGGCTTGGAAGACCCAGTACTTC. It yields the protein CASSQEGRQGAWKTQYF. The chain combines TRBV4-1 with TRBJ2-5, with TRBD1 identical over 8 bases. The CDR3 extends over 17 amino acids. Trimming removed 0 bases from V and 6 bases from J; junction bases left unmatched: 12. Looked up from germline, CDR1 is MGHRA and CDR2 is YSYEKL.

J is TRBJ2-3 and V is TRBV30; tentative D call: TRBD2 (6 bases). Germline V CDR1 and CDR2: GTSNPN, SVGIG (reference sequence). CDR3 length: 15 amino acids. Trimming cost V 1 base and J 5 bases, with 16 bases left between them. CDR3 coding DNA: TGTGCCTGGAGTGACCTCCGGGACTTCCGAGATACGCAGTATTTT. Its translation is CAWSDLRDFRDTQYF. The full variable domain, in which reference TRBV30 and TRBJ2-3 provide the parts outside the CDR3, is SQTIHQWPATLVQPVGSPLSLECTVEGTSNPNLYWYRQAAGRGLQLLFYSVGIGQISSEVPQNLSASRPQDRQFILSSKKLLLSDSGFYLCAWSDLRDFRDTQYFGPGTRLTVL.